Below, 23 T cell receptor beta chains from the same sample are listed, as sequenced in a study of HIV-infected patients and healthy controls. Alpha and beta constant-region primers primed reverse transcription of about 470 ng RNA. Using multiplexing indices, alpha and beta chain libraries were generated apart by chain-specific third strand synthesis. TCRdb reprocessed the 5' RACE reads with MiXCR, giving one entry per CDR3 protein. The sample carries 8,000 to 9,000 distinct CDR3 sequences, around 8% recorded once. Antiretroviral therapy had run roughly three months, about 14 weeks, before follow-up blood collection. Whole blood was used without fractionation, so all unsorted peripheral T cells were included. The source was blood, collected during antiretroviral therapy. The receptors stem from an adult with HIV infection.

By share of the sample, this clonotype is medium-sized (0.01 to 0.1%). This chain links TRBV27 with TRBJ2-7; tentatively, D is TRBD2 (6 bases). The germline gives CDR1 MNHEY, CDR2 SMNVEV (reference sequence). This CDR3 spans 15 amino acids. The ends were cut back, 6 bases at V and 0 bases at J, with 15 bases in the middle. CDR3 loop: CASRTQAGSSYEQYF. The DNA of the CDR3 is TGTGCCAGCAGAACCCAGGCGGGAAGCTCCTACGAGCAGTACTTC.

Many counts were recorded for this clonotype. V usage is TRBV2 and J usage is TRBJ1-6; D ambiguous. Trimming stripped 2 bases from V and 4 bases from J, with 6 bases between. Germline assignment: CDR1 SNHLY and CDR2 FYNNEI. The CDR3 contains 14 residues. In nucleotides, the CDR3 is TGTGCCAGCAGTGAATGGAGTTATAATTCACCCCTCCACTTT. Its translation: CASSEWSYNSPLHF.

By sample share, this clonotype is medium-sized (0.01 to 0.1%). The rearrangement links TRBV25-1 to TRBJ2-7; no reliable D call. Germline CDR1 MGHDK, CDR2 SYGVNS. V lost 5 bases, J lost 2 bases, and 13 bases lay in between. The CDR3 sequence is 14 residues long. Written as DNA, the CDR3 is TGTGCCAGCAGTCCGCCCAGAACCCCCTACGAGCAGTACTTC. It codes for CASSPPRTPYEQYF.

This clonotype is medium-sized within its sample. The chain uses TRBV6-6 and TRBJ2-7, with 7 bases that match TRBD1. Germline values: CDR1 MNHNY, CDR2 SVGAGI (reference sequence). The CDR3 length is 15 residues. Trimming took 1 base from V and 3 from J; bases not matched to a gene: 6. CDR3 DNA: TGTGCCAGCAGTTACTTAGGACAGGCACTCTACGAGCAGTACTTC. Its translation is CASSYLGQALYEQYF.

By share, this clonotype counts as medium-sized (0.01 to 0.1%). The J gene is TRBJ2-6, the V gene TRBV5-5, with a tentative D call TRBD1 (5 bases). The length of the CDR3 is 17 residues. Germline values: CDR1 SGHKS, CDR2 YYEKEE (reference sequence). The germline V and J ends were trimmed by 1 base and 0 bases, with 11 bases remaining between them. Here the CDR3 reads CASSLLDSLSGANVLTF. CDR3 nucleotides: TGTGCCAGCAGCTTGCTTGACAGTCTCTCTGGGGCCAACGTCCTGACTTTC.

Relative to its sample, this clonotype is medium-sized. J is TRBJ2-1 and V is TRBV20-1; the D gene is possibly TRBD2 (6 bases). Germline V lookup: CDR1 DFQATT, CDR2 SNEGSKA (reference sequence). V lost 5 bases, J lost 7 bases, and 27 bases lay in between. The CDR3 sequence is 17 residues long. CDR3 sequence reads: CSAAYGGSLTSRNEQFF. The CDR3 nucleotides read TGCAGTGCTGCCTACGGGGGTAGTCTCACTTCGCGGAATGAGCAGTTCTTC.

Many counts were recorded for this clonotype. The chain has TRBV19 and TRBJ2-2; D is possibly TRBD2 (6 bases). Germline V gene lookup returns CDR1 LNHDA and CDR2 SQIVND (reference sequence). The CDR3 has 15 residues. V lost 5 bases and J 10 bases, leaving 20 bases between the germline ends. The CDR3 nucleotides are TGTGCCAGTAGTCTGGAGGGGACTGTGGTTGCGGAGCTGTTTTTT. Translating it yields CASSLEGTVVAELFF.

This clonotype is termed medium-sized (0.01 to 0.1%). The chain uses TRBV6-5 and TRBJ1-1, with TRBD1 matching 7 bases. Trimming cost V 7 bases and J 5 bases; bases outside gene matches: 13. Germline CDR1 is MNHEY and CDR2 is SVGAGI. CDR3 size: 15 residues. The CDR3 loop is CASIGATGARTEAFF. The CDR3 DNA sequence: TGTGCCAGCATTGGGGCAACAGGGGCCAGGACTGAAGCTTTCTTT.

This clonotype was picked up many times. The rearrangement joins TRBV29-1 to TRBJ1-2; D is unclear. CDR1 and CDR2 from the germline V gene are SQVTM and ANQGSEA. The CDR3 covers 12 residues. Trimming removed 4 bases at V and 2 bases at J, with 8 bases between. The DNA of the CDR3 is TGCAGCGTTGTAGGAGGGAACTATGGCTACACCTTC. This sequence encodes CSVVGGNYGYTF.

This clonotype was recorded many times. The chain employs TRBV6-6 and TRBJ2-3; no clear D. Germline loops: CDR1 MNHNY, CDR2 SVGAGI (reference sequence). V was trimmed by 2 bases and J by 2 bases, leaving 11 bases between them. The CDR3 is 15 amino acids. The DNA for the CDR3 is TGTGCCAGCAGTTACACTCTAAGCATCACAGATACGCAGTATTTT. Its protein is CASSYTLSITDTQYF.

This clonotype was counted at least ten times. The CDR3 bases are TGTGCCAGCAGTTACTCTAGGGGACTAGCTACGGACATTCAGTACTTC. Translated, it gives CASSYSRGLATDIQYF. The chain links TRBV6-2 or TRBV6-3 to TRBJ2-4, with 9 bases aligning to TRBD2. The CDR3 spans 16 residues. After removal of 0 bases from V and 8 bases from J, the junction contained 8 bases not matched to a gene. In germline, CDR1 is MNHEY, CDR2 SVGEGT.

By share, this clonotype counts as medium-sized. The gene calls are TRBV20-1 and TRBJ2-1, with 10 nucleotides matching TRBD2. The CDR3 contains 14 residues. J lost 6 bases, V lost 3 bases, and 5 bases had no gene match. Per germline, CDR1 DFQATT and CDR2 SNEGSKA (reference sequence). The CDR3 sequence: CSASGTSETNEQFF. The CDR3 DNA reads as TGCAGTGCTAGCGGGACTAGCGAAACCAATGAGCAGTTCTTC.

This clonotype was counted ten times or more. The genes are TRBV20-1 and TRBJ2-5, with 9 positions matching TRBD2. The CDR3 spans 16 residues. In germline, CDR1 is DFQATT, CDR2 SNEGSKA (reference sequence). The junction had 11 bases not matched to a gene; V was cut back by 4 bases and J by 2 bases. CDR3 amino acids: CSATTQAGGLQETQYF. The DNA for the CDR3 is TGCAGTGCTACTACACAAGCGGGAGGCCTTCAAGAGACCCAGTACTTC.

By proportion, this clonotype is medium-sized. The CDR3 spells CASSPAPGQGPPQYF. In DNA, the CDR3 is TGTGCCAGCAGCCCAGCGCCGGGACAGGGTCCCCCGCAGTACTTC. The rearrangement links TRBV7-2 to TRBJ2-7; 9 nucleotides agree with TRBD1. There are 15 residues in the CDR3. V lost 5 bases and J lost 9; bases outside the gene matches: 14. Germline values: CDR1 SGHTA, CDR2 FQGNSA.

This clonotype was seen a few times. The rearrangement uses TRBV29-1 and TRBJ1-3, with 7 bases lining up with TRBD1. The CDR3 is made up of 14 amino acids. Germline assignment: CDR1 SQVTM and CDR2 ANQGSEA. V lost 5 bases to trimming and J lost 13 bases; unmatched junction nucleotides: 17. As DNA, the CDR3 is TGCAGCGTTTTGCGGGGACAGTATGAGGGGGGAATATATTTT. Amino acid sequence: CSVLRGQYEGGIYF.

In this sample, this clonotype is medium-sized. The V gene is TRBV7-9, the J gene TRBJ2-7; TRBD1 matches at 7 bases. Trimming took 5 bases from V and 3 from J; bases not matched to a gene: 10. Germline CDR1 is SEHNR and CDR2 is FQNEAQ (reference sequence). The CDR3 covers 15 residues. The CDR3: CASSDRQGGHYEQYF. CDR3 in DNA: TGTGCCAGCAGCGACCGACAGGGTGGTCACTACGAGCAGTACTTC.

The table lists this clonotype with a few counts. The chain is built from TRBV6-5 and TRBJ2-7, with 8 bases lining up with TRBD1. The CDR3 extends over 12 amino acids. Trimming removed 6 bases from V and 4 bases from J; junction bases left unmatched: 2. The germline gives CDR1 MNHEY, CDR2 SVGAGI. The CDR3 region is CASSRQGYEQYF. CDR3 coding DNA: TGTGCCAGCAGCCGACAGGGGTACGAGCAGTACTTC.

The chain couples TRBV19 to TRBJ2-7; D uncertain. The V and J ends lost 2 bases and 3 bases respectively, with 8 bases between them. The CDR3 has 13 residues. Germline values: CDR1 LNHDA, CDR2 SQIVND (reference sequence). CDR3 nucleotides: TGTGCCAGTAGTATATCAGCGAGCTACGAGCAGTACTTC. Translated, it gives CASSISASYEQYF. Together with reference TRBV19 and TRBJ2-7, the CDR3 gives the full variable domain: DGGITQSPKYLFRKEGQNVTLSCEQNLNHDAMYWYRQDPGQGLRLIYYSQIVNDFQKGDIAEGYSVSREKKESFPLTVTSAQKNPTAFYLCASSISASYEQYFGPGTRLTVT.

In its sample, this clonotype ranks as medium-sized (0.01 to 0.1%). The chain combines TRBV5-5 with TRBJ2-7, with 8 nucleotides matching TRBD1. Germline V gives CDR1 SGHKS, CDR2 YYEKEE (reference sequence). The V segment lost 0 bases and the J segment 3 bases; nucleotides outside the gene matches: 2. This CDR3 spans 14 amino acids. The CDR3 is CASSLGTGGYEQYF. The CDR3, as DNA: TGTGCCAGCAGCTTGGGTACAGGGGGCTACGAGCAGTACTTC.

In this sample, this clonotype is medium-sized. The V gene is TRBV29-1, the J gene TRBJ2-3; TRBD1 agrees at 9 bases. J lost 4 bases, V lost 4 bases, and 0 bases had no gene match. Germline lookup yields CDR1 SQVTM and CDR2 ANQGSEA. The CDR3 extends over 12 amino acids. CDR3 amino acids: CSVGQGADTQYF. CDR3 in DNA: TGCAGCGTTGGACAGGGGGCAGATACGCAGTATTTT.

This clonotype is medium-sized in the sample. CDR3 nucleotide sequence: TGTGCCAGTACCTCGGGACACACGCGGGGTGGTTATCAGCCCCAGCATTTT. Its protein product is CASTSGHTRGGYQPQHF. The chain carries TRBV19 and TRBJ1-5, with D tentatively TRBD1 (6 bases). CDR3 length equals 17 residues. Trimming took off 7 bases at V and 5 bases at J, with 24 bases between the two ends. Looked up from germline, CDR1 is LNHDA and CDR2 is SQIVND (reference sequence).

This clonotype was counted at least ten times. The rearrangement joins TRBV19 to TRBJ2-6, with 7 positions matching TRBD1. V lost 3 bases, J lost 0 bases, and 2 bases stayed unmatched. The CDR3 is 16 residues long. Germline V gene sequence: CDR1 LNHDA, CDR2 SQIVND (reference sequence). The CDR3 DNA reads TGTGCCAGTAGTATCCCAGGGGGCTCTGGGGCCAACGTCCTGACTTTC. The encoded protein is CASSIPGGSGANVLTF.

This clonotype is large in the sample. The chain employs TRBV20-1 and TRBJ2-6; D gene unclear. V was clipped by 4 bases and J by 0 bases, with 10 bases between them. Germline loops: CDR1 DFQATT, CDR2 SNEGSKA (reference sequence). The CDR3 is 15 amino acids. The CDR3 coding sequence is TGCAGTGCTACCCGTAGGGACTCTGGGGCCAACGTCCTGACTTTC. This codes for CSATRRDSGANVLTF.